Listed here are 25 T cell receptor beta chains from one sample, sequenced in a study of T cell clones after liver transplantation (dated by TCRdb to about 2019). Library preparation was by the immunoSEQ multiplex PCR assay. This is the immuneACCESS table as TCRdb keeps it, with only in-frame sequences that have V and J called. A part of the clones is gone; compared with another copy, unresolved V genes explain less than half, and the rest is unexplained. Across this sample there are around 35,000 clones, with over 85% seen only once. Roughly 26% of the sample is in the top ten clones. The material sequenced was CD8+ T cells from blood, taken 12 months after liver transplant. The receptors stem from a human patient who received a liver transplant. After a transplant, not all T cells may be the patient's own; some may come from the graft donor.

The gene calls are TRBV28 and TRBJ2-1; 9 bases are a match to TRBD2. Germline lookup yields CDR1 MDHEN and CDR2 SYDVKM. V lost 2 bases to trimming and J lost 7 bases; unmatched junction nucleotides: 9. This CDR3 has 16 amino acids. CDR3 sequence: CASSLRREGPRNEQFF. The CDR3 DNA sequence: TGTGCCAGCAGTTTAAGGCGGGAGGGCCCAAGGAATGAGCAGTTCTTC.

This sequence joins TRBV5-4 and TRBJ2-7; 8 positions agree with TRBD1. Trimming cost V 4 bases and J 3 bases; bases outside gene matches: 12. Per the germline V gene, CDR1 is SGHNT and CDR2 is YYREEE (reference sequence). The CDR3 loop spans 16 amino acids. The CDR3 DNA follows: TGTGCCAGCAGCCTACTAGGACAGGGAGCCTACTACGAGCAGTACTTC. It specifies CASSLLGQGAYYEQYF. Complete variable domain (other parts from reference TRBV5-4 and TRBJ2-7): ETGVTQSPTHLIKTRGQQVTLRCSSQSGHNTVSWYQQALGQGPQFIFQYYREEENGRGNFPPRFSGLQFPNYSSELNVNALELDDSALYLCASSLLGQGAYYEQYFGPGTRLTVT.

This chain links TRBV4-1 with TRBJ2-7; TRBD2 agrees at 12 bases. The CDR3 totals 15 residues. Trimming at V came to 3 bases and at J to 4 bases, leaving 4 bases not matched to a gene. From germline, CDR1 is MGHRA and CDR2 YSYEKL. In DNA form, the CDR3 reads TGCGCCAGCAGCCAGACTAGCGGGAGTTCTTACGAGCAGTACTTC. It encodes CASSQTSGSSYEQYF.

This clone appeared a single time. The CDR3 DNA sequence: TGCAGCGTTGAGCCCGATTCGAATGAGCAGTTCTTC. Translating gives CSVEPDSNEQFF. The chain links TRBV29-1 to TRBJ2-1, with D unclear. CDR1 and CDR2 (germline): SQVTM, ANQGSEA. V lost 3 bases and J 7 bases, leaving 10 bases between the germline ends. The CDR3 is 12 amino acids.

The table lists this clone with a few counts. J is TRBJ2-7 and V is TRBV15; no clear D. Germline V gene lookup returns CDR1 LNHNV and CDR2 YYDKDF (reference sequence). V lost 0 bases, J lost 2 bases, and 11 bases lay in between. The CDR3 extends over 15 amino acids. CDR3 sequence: CATSREEGQTYEQYF. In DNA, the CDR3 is TGTGCCACCAGCAGAGAGGAAGGCCAAACCTACGAGCAGTACTTC.

The CDR3 DNA is TGTGCCAGCAGTTTAGAGGAGTCCACCGGGGAGCTGTTTTTT. The encoded protein is CASSLEESTGELFF. The chain combines TRBV27 with TRBJ2-2; D call uncertain. The germline V and J ends were trimmed by 2 bases and 4 bases, with 8 bases remaining between them. The germline gives CDR1 MNHEY, CDR2 SMNVEV (reference sequence). The CDR3 totals 14 residues.

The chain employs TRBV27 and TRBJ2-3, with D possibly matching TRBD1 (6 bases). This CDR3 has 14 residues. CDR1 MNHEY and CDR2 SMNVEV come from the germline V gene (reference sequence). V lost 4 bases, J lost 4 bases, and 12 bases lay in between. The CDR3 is CASSSGDFADTQYF. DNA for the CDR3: TGTGCCAGCAGTTCAGGGGATTTCGCAGATACGCAGTATTTT.

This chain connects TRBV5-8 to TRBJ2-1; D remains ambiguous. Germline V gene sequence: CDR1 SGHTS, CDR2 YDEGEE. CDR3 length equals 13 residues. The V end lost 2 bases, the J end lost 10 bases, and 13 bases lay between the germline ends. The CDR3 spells CASSLRRHGEQFF. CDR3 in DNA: TGTGCCAGCAGCTTACGGCGGCATGGGGAGCAGTTCTTC.

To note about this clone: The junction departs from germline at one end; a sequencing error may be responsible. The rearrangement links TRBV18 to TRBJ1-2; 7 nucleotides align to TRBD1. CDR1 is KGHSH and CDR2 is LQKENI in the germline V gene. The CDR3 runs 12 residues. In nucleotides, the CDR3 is TGTGCCAGCTCTCCACAGGGGAATGGCTACACCTTC. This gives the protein CASSPQGNGYTF.

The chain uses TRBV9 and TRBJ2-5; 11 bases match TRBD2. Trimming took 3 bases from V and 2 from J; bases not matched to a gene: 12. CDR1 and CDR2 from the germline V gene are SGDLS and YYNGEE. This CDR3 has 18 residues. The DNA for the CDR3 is TGTGCCAGCAGCGGCGGGACTAGCGGCCCCATCGCACAAGAGACCCAGTACTTC. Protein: CASSGGTSGPIAQETQYF.

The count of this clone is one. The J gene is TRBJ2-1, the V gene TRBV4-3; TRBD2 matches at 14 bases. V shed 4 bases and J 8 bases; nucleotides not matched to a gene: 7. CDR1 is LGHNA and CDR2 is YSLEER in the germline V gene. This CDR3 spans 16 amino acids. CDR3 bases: TGCGCCAGCAGCCCCGGACTAGCGGGAGGAAGCGATGAGCAGTTCTTC. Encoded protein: CASSPGLAGGSDEQFF.

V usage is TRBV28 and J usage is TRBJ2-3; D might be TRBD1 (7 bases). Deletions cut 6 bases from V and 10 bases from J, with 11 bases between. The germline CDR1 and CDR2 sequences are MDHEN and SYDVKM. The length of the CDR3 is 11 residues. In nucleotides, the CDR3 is TGTGCCAGCAGCCGGAGGGGGCCGCAGTATTTT. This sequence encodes CASSRRGPQYF.

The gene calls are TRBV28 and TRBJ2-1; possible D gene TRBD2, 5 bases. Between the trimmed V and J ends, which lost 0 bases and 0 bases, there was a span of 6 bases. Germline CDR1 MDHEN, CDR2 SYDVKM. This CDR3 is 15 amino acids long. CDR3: CASSLWGSSYNEQFF. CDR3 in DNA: TGTGCCAGCAGTTTATGGGGGAGCTCCTACAATGAGCAGTTCTTC.

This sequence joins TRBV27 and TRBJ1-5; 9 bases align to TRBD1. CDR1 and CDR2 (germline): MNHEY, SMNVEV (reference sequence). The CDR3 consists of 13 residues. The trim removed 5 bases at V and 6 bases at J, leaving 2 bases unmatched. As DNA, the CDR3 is TGTGCCAGCAGTCCGGACAGGGGTCAGCCCCAGCATTTT. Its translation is CASSPDRGQPQHF.

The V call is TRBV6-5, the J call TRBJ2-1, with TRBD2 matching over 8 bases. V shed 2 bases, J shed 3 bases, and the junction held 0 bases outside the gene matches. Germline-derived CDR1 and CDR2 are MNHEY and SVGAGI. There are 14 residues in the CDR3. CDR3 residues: CASSYGTSYNEQFF. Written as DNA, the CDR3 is TGTGCCAGCAGTTACGGGACTAGCTACAATGAGCAGTTCTTC.

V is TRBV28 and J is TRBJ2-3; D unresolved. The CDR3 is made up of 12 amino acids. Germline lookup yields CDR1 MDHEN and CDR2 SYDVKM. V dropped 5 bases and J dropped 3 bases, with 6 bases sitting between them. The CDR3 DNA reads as TGTGCCAGCAGTCCCCCAACAGATACGCAGTATTTT. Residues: CASSPPTDTQYF.

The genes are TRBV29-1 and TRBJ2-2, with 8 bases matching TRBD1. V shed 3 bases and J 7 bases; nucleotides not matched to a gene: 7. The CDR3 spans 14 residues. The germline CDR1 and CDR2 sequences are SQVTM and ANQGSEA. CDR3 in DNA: TGCAGCGTTGATGTACAGGGGGTAGGCGGGGAGCTGTTTTTT. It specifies CSVDVQGVGGELFF.

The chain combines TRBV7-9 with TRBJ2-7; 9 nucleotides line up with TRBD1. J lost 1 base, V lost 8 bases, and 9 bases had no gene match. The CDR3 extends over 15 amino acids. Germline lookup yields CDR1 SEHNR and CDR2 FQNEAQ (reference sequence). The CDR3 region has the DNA TGTGCCAGCGGGATAACAGGGGGCGGATCCTACGAGCAGTACTTC. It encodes CASGITGGGSYEQYF.

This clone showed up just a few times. CDR3 protein: CASSPYTGANVLTF. In DNA form, the CDR3 reads TGTGCCAGCAGCCCTTACACTGGGGCCAACGTCCTGACTTTC. This chain connects TRBV9 to TRBJ2-6, with D hard to call. Germline CDR1 and CDR2: SGDLS and YYNGEE. This CDR3 comprises 14 residues. Trimming took 4 bases from V and 2 from J, leaving 7 bases between them.

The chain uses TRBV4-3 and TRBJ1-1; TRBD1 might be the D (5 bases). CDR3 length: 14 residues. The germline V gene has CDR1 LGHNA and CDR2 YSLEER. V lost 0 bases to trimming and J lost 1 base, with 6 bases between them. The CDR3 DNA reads TGCGCCAGCAGCCAAGATAGGGGGAACACTGAAGCTTTCTTT. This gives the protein CASSQDRGNTEAFF.

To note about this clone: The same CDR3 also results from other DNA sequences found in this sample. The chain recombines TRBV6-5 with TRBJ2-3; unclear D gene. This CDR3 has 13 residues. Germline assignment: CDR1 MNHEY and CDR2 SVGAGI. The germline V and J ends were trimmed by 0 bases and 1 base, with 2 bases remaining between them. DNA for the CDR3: TGTGCCAGCAGTTACTCGGGCACAGATACGCAGTATTTT. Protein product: CASSYSGTDTQYF.

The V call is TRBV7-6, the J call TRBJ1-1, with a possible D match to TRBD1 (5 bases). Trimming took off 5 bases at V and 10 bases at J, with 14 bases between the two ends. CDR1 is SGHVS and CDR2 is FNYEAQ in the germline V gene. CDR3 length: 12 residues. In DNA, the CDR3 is TGTGCCAGCAGCACGGGGGGGGACGCAGCTTTCTTT. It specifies CASSTGGDAAFF.

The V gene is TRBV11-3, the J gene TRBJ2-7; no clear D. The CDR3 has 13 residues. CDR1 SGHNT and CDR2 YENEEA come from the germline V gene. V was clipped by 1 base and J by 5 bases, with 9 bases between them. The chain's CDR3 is CASSLAGGHEQYF. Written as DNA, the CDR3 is TGTGCCAGCAGCTTAGCGGGCGGTCACGAGCAGTACTTC.

The CDR3 sequence is CSVIGGDSLSYEQYF. In DNA form, the CDR3 reads TGCAGCGTAATAGGGGGGGACAGCCTATCCTACGAGCAGTACTTC. The rearrangement uses TRBV29-1 and TRBJ2-7, with D perhaps being TRBD1 or TRBD2 (7 bases each). Deletions cut 6 bases from V and 1 base from J, with 19 bases between. Germline values: CDR1 SQVTM, CDR2 ANQGSEA. There are 15 residues in the CDR3.

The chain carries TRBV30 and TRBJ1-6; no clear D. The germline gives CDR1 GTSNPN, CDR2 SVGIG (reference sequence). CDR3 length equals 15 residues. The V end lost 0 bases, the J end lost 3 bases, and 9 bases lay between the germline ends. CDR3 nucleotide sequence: TGTGCCTGGAGTGTAGGTAACATCTATAATTCACCCCTCCACTTT. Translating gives CAWSVGNIYNSPLHF.